These T cell receptor beta chains were read from a single sample in a study of control samples from healthy donors and cancer patients. Using immunoSEQ multiplex PCR, the repertoire was profiled, and TCRdb retains in-frame clones only, with some absent. The table lists 75,000 to 90,000 clones, roughly 89% of them singletons. Sample: PBMCs. The source of these receptors is a woman between 45 and 60 years old with colorectal cancer. Both conserved end residues are part of each CDR3. Each record gives: V gene, clone size, D gene, J gene, CDR3 protein, CDR3 DNA. A D gene is named only where the DNA matches it firmly. Size values are once, few and many counts, or a class for expanded clones, and some rows have none.

>TRBV9|few|NA|TRBJ2-3
CASSRGGPGTDTQYF
TGTGCCAGCAGTAGGGGGGGGCCTGGCACAGATACGCAGTATTTT
>TRBV27|NA|NA|TRBJ1-6
CASRLDRIGGSPLHF
TGTGCCAGCAGGCTAGACCGCATCGGAGGGTCACCCCTCCACTTT
>TRBV5-8|NA|NA|TRBJ2-5
CASSLHAQETQYF
TGTGCCAGCAGCCTCCATGCCCAAGAGACCCAGTACTTC
>TRBV9|NA|TRBD1|TRBJ1-1
CASSVTGAPGGGYTEAFF
TGTGCCAGCAGCGTTACAGGGGCGCCGGGAGGCGGGTACACTGAAGCTTTCTTT
>TRBV19|NA|NA|TRBJ1-5
CASSPRDGYQPQHF
TGTGCCAGTAGTCCTCGGGACGGATATCAGCCCCAGCATTTT
>TRBV6-2/TRBV6-3|once|TRBD2|TRBJ2-1
CASSPPTTSGEANEQFF
TGTGCCAGCAGTCCCCCTACGACTAGCGGGGAGGCCAATGAGCAGTTCTTC
>TRBV28|NA|NA|TRBJ1-2
CASSPPGSLYGYTF
TGTGCCAGCAGTCCCCCGGGCAGTTTGTATGGCTACACCTTC
>TRBV2|NA|NA|TRBJ1-6
CASRENSPLHF
TGTGCCAGCAGAGAGAATTCACCCCTCCACTTT
>TRBV19|NA|NA|TRBJ1-1
CASIPWQGGSNTEAFF
TGTGCCAGTATCCCTTGGCAGGGAGGCTCGAACACTGAAGCTTTCTTT
>TRBV28|NA|NA|TRBJ1-2
CASSNQGTSYGYTF
TGTGCCAGCAGCAACCAGGGGACGTCCTATGGCTACACCTTC
>TRBV19|NA|NA|TRBJ1-2
CASSISRGRLFDGYTF
TGTGCCAGTAGTATATCAAGGGGGAGGTTATTCGATGGCTACACCTTC
>TRBV18|NA|TRBD1|TRBJ1-2
CASSPGGQGLDGYTF
TGTGCCAGCTCACCAGGGGGACAGGGGTTGGATGGCTACACCTTC
>TRBV19|NA|NA|TRBJ2-5
CASSIAWRETQYF
TGTGCCAGTAGTATAGCATGGCGGGAGACCCAGTACTTC
>TRBV5-1|NA|NA|TRBJ1-1
CASSASNTGTREAFF
TGCGCCAGCAGCGCCTCCAATACAGGGACGAGAGAAGCTTTCTTT
>TRBV28|NA|TRBD1|TRBJ1-2
CASSTPTGTYGYTF
TGTGCCAGCAGTACCCCGACAGGGACCTATGGCTACACCTTC
>TRBV28|once|TRBD1|TRBJ2-1
CASSLTGGHEQFF
TGTGCCAGCAGTTTAACAGGGGGGCATGAGCAGTTCTTC
>TRBV6-2/TRBV6-3|NA|NA|TRBJ2-2
CASSYGGTVGTGELFF
TGTGCCAGCAGTTACGGAGGGACAGTGGGCACCGGGGAGCTGTTTTTT
>TRBV4-1|NA|NA|TRBJ2-1
CASSQEGRGGNEQFF
TGCGCCAGCAGCCAAGAAGGCAGGGGTGGCAATGAGCAGTTCTTC
>TRBV30|NA|TRBD1|TRBJ1-2
CACTTGGKGYGYTF
TGTGCCTGCACCACAGGGGGCAAGGGCTATGGCTACACCTTC
>TRBV19|NA|TRBD2|TRBJ2-3
CASSPGLAGGKDTQYF
TGTGCCAGTAGCCCGGGACTAGCGGGGGGGAAGGATACGCAGTATTTT
>TRBV5-5|NA|NA|TRBJ2-5
CASSLLKETQYF
TGTGCCAGCAGCCTCCTAAAAGAGACCCAGTACTTC
>TRBV19|NA|TRBD1|TRBJ1-5
CASSHRTGFQPQHF
TGTGCCAGTAGTCATCGGACAGGTTTTCAGCCCCAGCATTTT
>TRBV7-2|NA|TRBD1|TRBJ2-2
CASSSLGTGANTGELFF
TGTGCCAGCAGCTCCCTGGGGACAGGGGCGAACACCGGGGAGCTGTTTTTT
>TRBV12-3/TRBV12-4|NA|NA|TRBJ1-6
CASSLGNSPLHF
TGTGCCAGCAGTTTGGGGAATTCACCCCTCCACTTT
>TRBV12-3/TRBV12-4|NA|NA|TRBJ2-5
CASSGRGGETQYF
TGTGCCAGCTCGGGACGCGGCGGAGAGACCCAGTACTTC
>TRBV9|NA|TRBD1|TRBJ2-1
CASSVYWTGNNEQFF
TGTGCCAGCAGCGTATATTGGACAGGAAACAATGAGCAGTTCTTC
>TRBV19|NA|NA|TRBJ1-1
CASSEGRNTEAFF
TGTGCCAGTAGTGAAGGGAGGAACACTGAAGCTTTCTTT
>TRBV2|NA|NA|TRBJ1-1
CASSGAGGEAFF
TGTGCCAGCAGTGGGGCCGGGGGTGAAGCTTTCTTT
>TRBV30|NA|NA|TRBJ2-2
CAWSLALGLRDTGELFF
TGTGCCTGGAGTCTCGCTCTAGGGCTCCGTGACACCGGGGAGCTGTTTTTT
>TRBV28|NA|TRBD1|TRBJ2-4
CASSNGQGRFIQYF
TGTGCCAGCAGTAACGGACAGGGGAGGTTCATTCAGTACTTC
>TRBV21-1|NA|NA|TRBJ1-3
CASSRPPDGDSGNTIYF
TGTGCCAGCAGCAGACCCCCGGACGGTGACTCTGGAAACACCATATATTTT
>TRBV20-1|NA|NA|TRBJ1-4
CSALGGEKLFF
TGCAGTGCCCTCGGCGGGGAAAAACTGTTTTTT
>TRBV5-3|NA|TRBD2|TRBJ2-1
CARSCSGGADEQFF
TGTGCCAGAAGTTGTAGCGGGGGGGCCGATGAGCAGTTCTTC
>TRBV7-8|NA|NA|TRBJ2-5
CASSLLPGQQETQYF
TGTGCCAGCAGCTTACTCCCTGGACAGCAAGAGACCCAGTACTTC
>TRBV6-2/TRBV6-3|NA|NA|TRBJ2-5
CASSSWETQYF
TGTGCCAGCAGTTCGTGGGAGACCCAGTACTTC
>TRBV5-1|NA|TRBD1|TRBJ1-2
CARRSEGAGGYTF
TGCGCCCGCAGGTCCGAGGGGGCTGGGGGCTACACCTTC
>TRBV28|NA|NA|TRBJ2-2
CASRPAGTNTGELFF
TGTGCCAGCCGACCCGCGGGGACGAACACCGGGGAGCTGTTTTTT
>TRBV7-2|NA|NA|TRBJ2-3
CASRPGLTTDTQYF
TGTGCCAGCAGGCCGGGACTTACCACAGATACGCAGTATTTT
>TRBV4-3|NA|NA|TRBJ2-2
CASSQERNTGELFF
TGCGCCAGCAGCCAAGAAAGGAACACCGGGGAGCTGTTTTTT
>TRBV2|NA|NA|TRBJ1-4
CASSEGEDRYNEKLFF
TGTGCCAGCAGTGAAGGGGAAGACAGGTACAATGAAAAACTGTTTTTT
>TRBV7-9|NA|NA|TRBJ1-2
CASSLVGALYGYTF
TGTGCCAGCAGCTTAGTTGGGGCCCTCTATGGCTACACCTTC
>TRBV4-1|once|TRBD1|TRBJ2-2
CASSLGQGVTGELFF
TGCGCCAGCAGCCTGGGACAGGGGGTAACCGGGGAGCTGTTTTTT
>TRBV5-4|NA|NA|TRBJ2-2
CASSPSLSGELFF
TGTGCCAGCAGCCCTAGTCTTAGCGGGGAGCTGTTTTTT
>TRBV24-1|NA|TRBD1|TRBJ1-2
CATSDRLQGQGYTF
TGTGCCACCAGTGACCGCCTACAGGGGCAAGGCTACACCTTC
>TRBV10-2|NA|NA|TRBJ1-5
CASSELAASGQPQHF
TGCGCCAGCAGTGAGTTGGCAGCCTCCGGTCAGCCCCAGCATTTT
>TRBV10-3|few|NA|TRBJ2-1
CAIRPLDYNEQFF
TGTGCCATCAGGCCTCTTGATTACAATGAGCAGTTCTTC
>TRBV6-5|NA|NA|TRBJ1-5
CASSSNPDQPQHF
TGTGCCAGCAGCTCGAACCCGGATCAGCCCCAGCATTTT
>TRBV5-1|NA|NA|TRBJ1-1
CASKQGLNTEAFF
TGCGCCAGCAAACAGGGATTGAACACTGAAGCTTTCTTT